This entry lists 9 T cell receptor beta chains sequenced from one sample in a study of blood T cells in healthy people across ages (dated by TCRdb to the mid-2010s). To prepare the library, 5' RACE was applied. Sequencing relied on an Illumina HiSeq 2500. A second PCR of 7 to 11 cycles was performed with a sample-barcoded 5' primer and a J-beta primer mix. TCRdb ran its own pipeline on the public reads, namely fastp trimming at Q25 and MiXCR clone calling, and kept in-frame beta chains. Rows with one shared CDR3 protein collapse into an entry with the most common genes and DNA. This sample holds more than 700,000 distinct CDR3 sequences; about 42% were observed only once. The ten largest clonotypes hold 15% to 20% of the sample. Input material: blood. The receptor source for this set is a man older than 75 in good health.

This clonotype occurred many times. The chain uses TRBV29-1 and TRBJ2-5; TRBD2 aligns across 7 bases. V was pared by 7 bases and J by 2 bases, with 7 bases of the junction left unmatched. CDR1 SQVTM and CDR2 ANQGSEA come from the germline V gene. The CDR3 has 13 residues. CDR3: CSGSLAEQETQYF. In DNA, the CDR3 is TGCAGCGGCTCGCTAGCGGAGCAAGAGACCCAGTACTTC.

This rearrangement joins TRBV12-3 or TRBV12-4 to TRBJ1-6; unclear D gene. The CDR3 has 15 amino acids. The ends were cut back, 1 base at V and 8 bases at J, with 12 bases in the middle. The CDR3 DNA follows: TGTGCCAGCAGTTTAGGGAGAGGAGGAGATTCACCCCTCCACTTT. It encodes CASSLGRGGDSPLHF.

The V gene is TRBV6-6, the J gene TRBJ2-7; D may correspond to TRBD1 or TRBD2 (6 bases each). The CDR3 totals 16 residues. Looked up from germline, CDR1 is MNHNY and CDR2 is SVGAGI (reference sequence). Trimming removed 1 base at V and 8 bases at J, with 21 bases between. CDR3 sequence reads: CASSYFSRGRVPQQYF. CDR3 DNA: TGTGCCAGCAGTTACTTCTCCCGGGGGCGGGTCCCACAGCAGTACTTC.

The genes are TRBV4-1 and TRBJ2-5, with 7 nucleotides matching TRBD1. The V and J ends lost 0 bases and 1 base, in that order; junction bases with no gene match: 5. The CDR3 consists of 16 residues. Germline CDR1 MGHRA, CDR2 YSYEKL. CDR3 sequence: CASSQETGPIQETQYF. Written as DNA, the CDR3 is TGCGCCAGCAGCCAAGAGACAGGGCCGATCCAAGAGACCCAGTACTTC.

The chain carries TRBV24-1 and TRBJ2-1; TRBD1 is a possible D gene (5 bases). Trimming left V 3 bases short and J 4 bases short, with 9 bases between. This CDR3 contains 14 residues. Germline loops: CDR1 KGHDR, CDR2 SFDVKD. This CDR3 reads CATSDTDIYNEQFF. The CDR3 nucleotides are TGTGCCACCAGTGATACGGACATTTACAATGAGCAGTTCTTC.

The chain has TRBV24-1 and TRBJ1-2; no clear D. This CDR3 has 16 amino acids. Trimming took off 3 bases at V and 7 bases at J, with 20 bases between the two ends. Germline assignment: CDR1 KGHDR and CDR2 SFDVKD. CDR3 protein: CATSDATGIPDFGYTF. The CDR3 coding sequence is TGTGCCACCAGTGATGCGACCGGGATCCCAGATTTTGGCTACACCTTC.

The CDR3 DNA reads as TGTGCCAGCAGCGTAAGACAAATCTATGGCTACACCTTC. Translating gives CASSVRQIYGYTF. V is TRBV7-2 and J is TRBJ1-2; D ambiguous. Germline V gives CDR1 SGHTA, CDR2 FQGNSA. The V end lost 5 bases, the J end lost 4 bases, and 11 bases lay between the germline ends. The CDR3 spans 13 residues. Looking up the rest from reference TRBV7-2 and TRBJ1-2 gives the full variable domain: GAGVSQSPSNKVTEKGKDVELRCDPISGHTALYWYRQSLGQGLEFLIYFQGNSAPDKSGLPSDRFSAERTGGSVSTLTIQRTQQEDSAVYLCASSVRQIYGYTFGSGTRLTVV.

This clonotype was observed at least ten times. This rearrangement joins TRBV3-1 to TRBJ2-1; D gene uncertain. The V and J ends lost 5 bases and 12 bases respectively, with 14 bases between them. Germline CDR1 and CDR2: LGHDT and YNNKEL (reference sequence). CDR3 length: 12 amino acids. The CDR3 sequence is CASSIEARGQFF. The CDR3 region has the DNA TGTGCCAGCAGCATTGAAGCTCGAGGGCAGTTCTTC.

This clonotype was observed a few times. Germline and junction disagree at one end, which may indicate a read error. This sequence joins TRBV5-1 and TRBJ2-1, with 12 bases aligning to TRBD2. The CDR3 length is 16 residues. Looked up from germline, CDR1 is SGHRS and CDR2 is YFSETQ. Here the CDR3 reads CASSPSGTSGYNEQFF. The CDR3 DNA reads TGTGCCAGCAGTCCTTCCGGGACTAGCGGGTATAATGAGCAGTTCTTC.